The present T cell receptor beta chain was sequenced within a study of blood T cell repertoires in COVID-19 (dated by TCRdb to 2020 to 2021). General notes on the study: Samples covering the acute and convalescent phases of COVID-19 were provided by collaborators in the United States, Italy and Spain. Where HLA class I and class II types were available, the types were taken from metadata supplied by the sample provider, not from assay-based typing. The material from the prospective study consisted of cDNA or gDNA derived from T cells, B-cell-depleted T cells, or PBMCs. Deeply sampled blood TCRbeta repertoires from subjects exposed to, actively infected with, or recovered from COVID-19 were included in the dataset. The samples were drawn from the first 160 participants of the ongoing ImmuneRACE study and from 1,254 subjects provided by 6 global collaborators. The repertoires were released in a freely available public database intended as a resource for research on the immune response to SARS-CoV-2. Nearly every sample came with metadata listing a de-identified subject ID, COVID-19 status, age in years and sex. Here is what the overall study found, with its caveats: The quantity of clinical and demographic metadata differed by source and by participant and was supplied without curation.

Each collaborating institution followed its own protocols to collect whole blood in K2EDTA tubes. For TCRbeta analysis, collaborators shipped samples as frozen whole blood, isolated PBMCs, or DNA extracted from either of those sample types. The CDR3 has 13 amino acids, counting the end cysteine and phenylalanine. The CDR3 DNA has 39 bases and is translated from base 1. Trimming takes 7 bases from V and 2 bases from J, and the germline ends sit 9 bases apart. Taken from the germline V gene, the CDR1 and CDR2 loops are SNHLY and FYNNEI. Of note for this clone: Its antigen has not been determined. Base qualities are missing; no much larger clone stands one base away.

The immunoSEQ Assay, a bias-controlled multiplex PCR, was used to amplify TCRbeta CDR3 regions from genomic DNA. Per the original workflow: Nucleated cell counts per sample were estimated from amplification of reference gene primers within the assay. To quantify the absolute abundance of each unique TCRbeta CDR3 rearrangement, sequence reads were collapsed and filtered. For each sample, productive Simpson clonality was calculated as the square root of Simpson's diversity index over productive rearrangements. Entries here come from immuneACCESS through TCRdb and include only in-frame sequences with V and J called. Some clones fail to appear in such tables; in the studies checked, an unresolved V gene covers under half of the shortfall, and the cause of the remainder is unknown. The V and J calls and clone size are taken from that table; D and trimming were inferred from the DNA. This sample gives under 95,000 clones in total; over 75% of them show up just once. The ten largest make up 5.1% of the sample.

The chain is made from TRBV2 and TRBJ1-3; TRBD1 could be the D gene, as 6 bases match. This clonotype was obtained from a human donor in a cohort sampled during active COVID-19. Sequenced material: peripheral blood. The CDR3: CASKGGPGNTIYF. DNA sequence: TGTGCCAGCAAAGGGGGTCCTGGAAACACCATATATTTT.